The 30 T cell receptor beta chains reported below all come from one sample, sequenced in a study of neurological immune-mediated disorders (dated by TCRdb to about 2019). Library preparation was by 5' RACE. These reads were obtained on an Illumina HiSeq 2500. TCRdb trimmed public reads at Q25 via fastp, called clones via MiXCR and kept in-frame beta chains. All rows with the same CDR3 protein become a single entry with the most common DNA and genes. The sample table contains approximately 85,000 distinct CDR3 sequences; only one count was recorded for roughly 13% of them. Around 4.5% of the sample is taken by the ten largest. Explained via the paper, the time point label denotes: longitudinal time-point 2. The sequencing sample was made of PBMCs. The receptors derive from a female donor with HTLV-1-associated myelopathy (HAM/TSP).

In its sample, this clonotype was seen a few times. CDR3 sequence (DNA): TGCGCCAGCAGCCCGTGGGGGGGGCGTAGCAATCAGCCCCAGCATTTT. This translates into CASSPWGGRSNQPQHF. The chain couples TRBV5-1 to TRBJ1-5; weak D call: TRBD1 (6 bases). Germline V gene data show CDR1 as SGHRS and CDR2 as YFSETQ. The germline V and J ends were trimmed by 4 bases and 0 bases, with 14 bases remaining between them. The CDR3 covers 16 residues.

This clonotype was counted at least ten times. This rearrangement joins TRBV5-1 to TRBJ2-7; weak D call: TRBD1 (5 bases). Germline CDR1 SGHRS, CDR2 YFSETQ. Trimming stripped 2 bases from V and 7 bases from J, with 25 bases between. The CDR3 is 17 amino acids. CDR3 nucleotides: TGCGCCAGCAGCTTTTACCCACAGACAGCAGCCCTAGGGGAGCAGTACTTC. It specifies CASSFYPQTAALGEQYF.

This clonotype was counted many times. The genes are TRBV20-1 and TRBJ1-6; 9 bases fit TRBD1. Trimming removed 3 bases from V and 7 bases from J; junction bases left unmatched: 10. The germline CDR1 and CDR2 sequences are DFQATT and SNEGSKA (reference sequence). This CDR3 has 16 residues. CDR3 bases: TGCAGTGCTAGCCGGACAGGGGAAGGGAGAAATTCACCCCTCCACTTT. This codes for CSASRTGEGRNSPLHF.

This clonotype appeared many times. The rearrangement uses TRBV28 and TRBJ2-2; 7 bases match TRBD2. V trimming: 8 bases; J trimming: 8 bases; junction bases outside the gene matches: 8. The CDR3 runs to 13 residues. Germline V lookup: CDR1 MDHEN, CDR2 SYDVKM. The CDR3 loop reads CASVPGGPGELFF. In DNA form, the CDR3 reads TGTGCCAGCGTCCCGGGAGGTCCGGGGGAGCTGTTTTTT.

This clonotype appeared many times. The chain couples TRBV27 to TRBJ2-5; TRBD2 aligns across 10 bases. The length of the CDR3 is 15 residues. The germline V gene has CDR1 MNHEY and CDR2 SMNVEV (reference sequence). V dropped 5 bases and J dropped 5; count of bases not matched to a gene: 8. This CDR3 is CASSSGGAGGETQYF. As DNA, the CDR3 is TGTGCCAGCAGTAGCGGGGGGGCCGGTGGGGAGACCCAGTACTTC.

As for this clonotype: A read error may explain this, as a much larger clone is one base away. CDR3 in DNA: TGCAGTGCATTCCCTGGGACTAGACGTAGCACCGGGGAGCTGTTTTTT. This encodes CSAFPGTRRSTGELFF. V is TRBV20-1 and J is TRBJ2-2; 8 bases match TRBD2. Germline values: CDR1 DFQATT, CDR2 SNEGSKA (reference sequence). The CDR3 sequence is 16 residues long. Trimming removed 6 bases from V and 4 bases from J; junction bases left unmatched: 13.

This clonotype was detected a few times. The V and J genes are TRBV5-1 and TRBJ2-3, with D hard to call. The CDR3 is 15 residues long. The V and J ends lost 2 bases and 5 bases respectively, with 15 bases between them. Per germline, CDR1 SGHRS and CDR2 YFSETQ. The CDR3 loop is CASSFLTPPGDTQYF. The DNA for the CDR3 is TGCGCCAGCAGCTTTTTAACCCCACCGGGAGATACGCAGTATTTT.

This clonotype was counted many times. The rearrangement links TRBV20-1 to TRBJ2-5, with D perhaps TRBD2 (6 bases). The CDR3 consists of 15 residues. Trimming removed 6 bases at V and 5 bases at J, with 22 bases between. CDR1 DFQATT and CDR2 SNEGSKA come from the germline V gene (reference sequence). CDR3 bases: TGCAGTGCGCGGGGTATATGGCCGGCTGGTGAGACCCAGTACTTC. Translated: CSARGIWPAGETQYF.

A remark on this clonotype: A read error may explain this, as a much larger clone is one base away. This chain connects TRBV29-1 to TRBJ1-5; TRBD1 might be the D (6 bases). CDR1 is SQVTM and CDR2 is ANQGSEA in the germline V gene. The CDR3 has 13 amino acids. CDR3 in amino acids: CSVSGGPGQTQHF. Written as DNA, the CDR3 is TGCAGCGTTTCTGGGGGGCCCGGTCAGACCCAGCATTTT.

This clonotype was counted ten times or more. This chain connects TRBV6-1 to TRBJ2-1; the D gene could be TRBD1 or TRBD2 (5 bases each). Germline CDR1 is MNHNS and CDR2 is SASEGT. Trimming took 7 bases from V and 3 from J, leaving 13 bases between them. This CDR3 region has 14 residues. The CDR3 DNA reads TGTGCCAGCAAAATGTGGGACCTCTACAATGAGCAGTTCTTC. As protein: CASKMWDLYNEQFF.

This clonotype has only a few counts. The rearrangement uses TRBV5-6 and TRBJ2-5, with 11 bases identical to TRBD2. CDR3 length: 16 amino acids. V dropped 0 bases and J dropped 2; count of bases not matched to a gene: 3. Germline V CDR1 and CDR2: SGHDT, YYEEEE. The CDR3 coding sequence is TGTGCCAGCAGCTTGGAAGTAGCGGGAGGGCAAGAGACCCAGTACTTC. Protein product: CASSLEVAGGQETQYF. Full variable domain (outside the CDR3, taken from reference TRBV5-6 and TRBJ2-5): DAGVTQSPTHLIKTRGQQVTLRCSPKSGHDTVSWYQQALGQGPQFIFQYYEEEERQRGNFPDRFSGHQFPNYSSELNVNALLLGDSALYLCASSLEVAGGQETQYFGPGTRLLVL.

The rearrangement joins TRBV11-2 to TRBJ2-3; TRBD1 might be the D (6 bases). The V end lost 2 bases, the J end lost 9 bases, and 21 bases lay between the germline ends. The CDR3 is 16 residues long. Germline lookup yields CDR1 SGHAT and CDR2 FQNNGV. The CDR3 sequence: CASSLKGVGKLGTQYF. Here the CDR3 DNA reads TGTGCCAGCAGCTTAAAGGGGGTGGGGAAATTGGGGACGCAGTATTTT. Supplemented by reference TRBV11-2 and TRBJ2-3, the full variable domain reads EAGVAQSPRYKIIEKRQSVAFWCNPISGHATLYWYQQILGQGPKLLIQFQNNGVVDDSQLPKDRFSAERLKGVDSTLKIQPAKLEDSAVYLCASSLKGVGKLGTQYFGPGTRLTVL.

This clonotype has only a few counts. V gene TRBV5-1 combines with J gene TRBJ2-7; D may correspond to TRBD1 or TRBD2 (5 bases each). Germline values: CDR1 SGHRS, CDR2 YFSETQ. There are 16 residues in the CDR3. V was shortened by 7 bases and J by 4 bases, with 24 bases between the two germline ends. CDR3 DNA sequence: TGCGCCAGCCGCCCCACTTGGGGACCGGCCATTTACGAGCAGTACTTC. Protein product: CASRPTWGPAIYEQYF. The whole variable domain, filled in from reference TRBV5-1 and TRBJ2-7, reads KAGVTQTPRYLIKTRGQQVTLSCSPISGHRSVSWYQQTPGQGLQFLFEYFSETQRNKGNFPGRFSGRQFSNSRSEMNVSTLELGDSALYLCASRPTWGPAIYEQYFGPGTRLTVT.

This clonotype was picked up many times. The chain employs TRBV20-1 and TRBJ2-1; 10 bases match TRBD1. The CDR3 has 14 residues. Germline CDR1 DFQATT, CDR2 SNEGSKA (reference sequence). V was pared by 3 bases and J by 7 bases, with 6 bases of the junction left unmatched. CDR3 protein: CSASGTGDKNEQFF. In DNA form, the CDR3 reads TGCAGTGCTAGCGGGACAGGGGATAAAAATGAGCAGTTCTTC.

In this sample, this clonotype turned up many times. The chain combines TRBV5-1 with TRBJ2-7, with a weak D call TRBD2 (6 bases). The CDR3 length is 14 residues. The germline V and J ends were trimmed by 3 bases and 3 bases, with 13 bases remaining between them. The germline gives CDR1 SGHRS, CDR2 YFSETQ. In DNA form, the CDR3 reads TGCGCCAGCAGCTCAACCGGGACTTTCTACGAGCAGTACTTC. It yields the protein CASSSTGTFYEQYF.

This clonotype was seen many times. CDR3 amino acids: CSASMGQGSAWDQPQHF. The CDR3 nucleotides read TGCAGTGCTAGTATGGGACAGGGGAGTGCTTGGGATCAGCCCCAGCATTTT. The rearrangement uses TRBV20-1 and TRBJ1-5, with TRBD1 matching 10 bases. This CDR3 comprises 17 residues. Looked up from germline, CDR1 is DFQATT and CDR2 is SNEGSKA (reference sequence). The V segment lost 3 bases and the J segment 5 bases; nucleotides outside the gene matches: 13.

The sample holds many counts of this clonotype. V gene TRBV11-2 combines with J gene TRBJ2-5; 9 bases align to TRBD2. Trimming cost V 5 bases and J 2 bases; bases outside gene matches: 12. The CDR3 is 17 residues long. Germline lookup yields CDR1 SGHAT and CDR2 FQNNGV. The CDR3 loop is CASSPGVTSGSQETQYF. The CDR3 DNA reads TGTGCCAGCAGCCCAGGGGTGACTAGCGGATCGCAAGAGACCCAGTACTTC.

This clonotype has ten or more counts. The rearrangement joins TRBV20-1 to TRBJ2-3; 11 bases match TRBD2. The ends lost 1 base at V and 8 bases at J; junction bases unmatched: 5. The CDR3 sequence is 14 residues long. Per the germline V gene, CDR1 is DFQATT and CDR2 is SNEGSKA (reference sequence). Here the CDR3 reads CSARVAGGRATQYF. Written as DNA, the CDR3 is TGCAGTGCTAGAGTAGCGGGGGGGAGGGCTACGCAGTATTTT.

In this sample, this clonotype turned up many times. CDR3 amino acids: CASRSTGATRDTQYF. DNA for the CDR3: TGTGCCAGCAGAAGCACAGGGGCGACGCGGGATACGCAGTATTTT. This sequence joins TRBV2 and TRBJ2-3; 7 bases map to TRBD1. CDR3 length: 15 residues. The ends lost 6 bases at V and 6 bases at J; junction bases unmatched: 12. Germline V lookup: CDR1 SNHLY, CDR2 FYNNEI.

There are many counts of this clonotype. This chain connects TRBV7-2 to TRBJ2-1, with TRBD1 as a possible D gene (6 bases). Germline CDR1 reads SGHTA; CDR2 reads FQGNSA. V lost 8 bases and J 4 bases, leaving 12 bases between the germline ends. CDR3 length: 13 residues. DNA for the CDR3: TGTGCCAGCGGAGACAGGCAATACAATGAGCAGTTCTTC. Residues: CASGDRQYNEQFF.

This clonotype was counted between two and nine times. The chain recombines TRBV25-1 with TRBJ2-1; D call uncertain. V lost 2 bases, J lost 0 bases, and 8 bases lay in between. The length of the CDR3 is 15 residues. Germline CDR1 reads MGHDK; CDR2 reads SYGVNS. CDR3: CASSENPSSYNEQFF. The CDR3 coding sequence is TGTGCCAGCAGTGAAAACCCGAGCTCCTACAATGAGCAGTTCTTC.

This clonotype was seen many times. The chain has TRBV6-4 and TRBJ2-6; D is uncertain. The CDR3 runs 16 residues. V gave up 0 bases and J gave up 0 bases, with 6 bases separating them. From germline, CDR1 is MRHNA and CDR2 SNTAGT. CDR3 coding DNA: TGTGCCAGCAGTGACTCTGGAAGCTCTGGGGCCAACGTCCTGACTTTC. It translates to CASSDSGSSGANVLTF.

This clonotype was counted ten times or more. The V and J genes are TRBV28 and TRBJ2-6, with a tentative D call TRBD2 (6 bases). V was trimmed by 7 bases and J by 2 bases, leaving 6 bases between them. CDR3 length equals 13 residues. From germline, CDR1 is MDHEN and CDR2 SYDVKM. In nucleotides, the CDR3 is TGTGCCAGCACGGGGGCTGGGGCCAACGTCCTGACTTTC. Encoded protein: CASTGAGANVLTF.

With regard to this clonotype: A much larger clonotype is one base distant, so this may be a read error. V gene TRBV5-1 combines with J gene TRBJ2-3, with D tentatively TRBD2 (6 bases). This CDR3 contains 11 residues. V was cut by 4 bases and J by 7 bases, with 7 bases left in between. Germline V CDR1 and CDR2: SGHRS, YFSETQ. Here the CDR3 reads CASSAGYTQYF. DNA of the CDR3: TGCGCCAGCAGCGCGGGGTATACGCAGTATTTT.

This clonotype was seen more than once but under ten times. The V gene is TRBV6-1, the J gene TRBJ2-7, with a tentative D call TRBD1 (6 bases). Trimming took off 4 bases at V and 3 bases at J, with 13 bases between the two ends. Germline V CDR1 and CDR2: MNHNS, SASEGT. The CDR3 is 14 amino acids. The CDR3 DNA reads TGTGCCAGCAGTGTGAGGACAGAGGTCTACGAGCAGTACTTC. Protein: CASSVRTEVYEQYF.

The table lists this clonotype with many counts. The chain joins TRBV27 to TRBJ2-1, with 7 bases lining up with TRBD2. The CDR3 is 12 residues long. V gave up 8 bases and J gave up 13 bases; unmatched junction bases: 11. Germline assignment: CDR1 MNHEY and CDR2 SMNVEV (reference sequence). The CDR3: CASVPKWGGQFF. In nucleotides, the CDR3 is TGTGCCAGCGTGCCTAAATGGGGGGGTCAGTTCTTC.

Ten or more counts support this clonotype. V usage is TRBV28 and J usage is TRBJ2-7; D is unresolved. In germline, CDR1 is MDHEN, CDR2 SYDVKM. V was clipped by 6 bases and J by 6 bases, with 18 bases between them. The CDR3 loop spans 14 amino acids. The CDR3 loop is CASSAGLGFREQYF. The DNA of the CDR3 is TGTGCCAGCAGCGCTGGGTTGGGGTTTCGCGAGCAGTACTTC.

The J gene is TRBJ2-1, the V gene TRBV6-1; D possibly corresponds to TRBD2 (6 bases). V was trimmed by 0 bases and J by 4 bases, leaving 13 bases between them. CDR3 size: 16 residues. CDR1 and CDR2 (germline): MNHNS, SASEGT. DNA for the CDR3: TGTGCCAGCAGTGAAGCGTGGTGGGGAGGATACAATGAGCAGTTCTTC. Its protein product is CASSEAWWGGYNEQFF.

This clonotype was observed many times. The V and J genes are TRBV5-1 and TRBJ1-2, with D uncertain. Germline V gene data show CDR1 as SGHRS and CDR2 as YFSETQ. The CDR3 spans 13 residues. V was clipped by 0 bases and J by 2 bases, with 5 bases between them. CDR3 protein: CASSLEQNYGYTF. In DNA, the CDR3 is TGCGCCAGCAGCTTGGAACAGAACTATGGCTACACCTTC. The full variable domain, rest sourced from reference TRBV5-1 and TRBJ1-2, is KAGVTQTPRYLIKTRGQQVTLSCSPISGHRSVSWYQQTPGQGLQFLFEYFSETQRNKGNFPGRFSGRQFSNSRSEMNVSTLELGDSALYLCASSLEQNYGYTFGSGTRLTVV.

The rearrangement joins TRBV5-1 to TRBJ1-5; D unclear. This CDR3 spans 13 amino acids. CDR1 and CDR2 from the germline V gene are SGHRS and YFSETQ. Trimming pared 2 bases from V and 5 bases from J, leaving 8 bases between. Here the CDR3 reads CASSFTWYQPQHF. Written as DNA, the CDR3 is TGCGCCAGCAGCTTCACGTGGTATCAGCCCCAGCATTTT.